These 23 T cell receptor beta chains originate from one sample sequenced in a study of blood T cell repertoires in COVID-19. The data were produced by immunoSEQ multiplex PCR, yet TCRdb's version contains in-frame clones alone and is incomplete. The table includes 350,000 to 550,000 clones, 70% to 90% detected once. Input material: PBMCs or T cells enriched from blood (not recorded which). These receptors were taken from a woman aged 18 to 35 with acute COVID-19.

The J gene is TRBJ2-3, the V gene TRBV9; D uncertain. This CDR3 is built from 15 residues. The germline V gene has CDR1 SGDLS and CDR2 YYNGEE. Trimming shortened V by 0 bases and J by 3 bases, and 11 bases separated the two germline ends. The CDR3 sequence: CASSVVATLTDTQYF. CDR3 bases: TGTGCCAGCAGCGTAGTTGCGACATTAACAGATACGCAGTATTTT.

Comments on this clone: Within the sample, other DNA sequences also encode this same CDR3. The gene calls are TRBV5-6 and TRBJ2-1; D is undetermined. The V gene's germline CDR1 is SGHDT and CDR2 YYEEEE. The length of the CDR3 is 11 residues. V lost 2 bases and J 10 bases, leaving 7 bases between the germline ends. CDR3 amino acids: CASSLVREQFF. The CDR3 DNA follows: TGTGCCAGCAGCTTAGTCCGGGAGCAGTTCTTC.

The V and J genes are TRBV2 and TRBJ1-2; 7 bases agree with TRBD1. J lost 6 bases, V lost 10 bases, and 8 bases had no gene match. The CDR3 totals 12 residues. CDR1 is SNHLY, CDR2 FYNNEI, per germline. CDR3 DNA: TGTGCCACAGTAGGGGGCAGTAATGGCTACACCTTC. Protein: CATVGGSNGYTF.

V and J are TRBV5-1 and TRBJ2-7; TRBD1 matches at 7 bases. Germline V lookup: CDR1 SGHRS, CDR2 YFSETQ. With V trimmed by 4 bases and J by 0 bases, 1 base remained unmatched. This CDR3 spans 13 amino acids. The CDR3 loop is CASSGDSSYEQYF. In DNA form, the CDR3 reads TGCGCCAGCAGCGGGGACAGCTCCTACGAGCAGTACTTC.

The chain recombines TRBV21-1 with TRBJ1-5; TRBD1 is the table's D call and was not checked against the DNA. TRBV21-1 is noted as a pseudogene. The CDR3 is made up of 14 amino acids. The CDR3 nucleotides are TGTGCCAGCAGCATTCGACAGGACAATCAGCCCCAGCATTTT. It translates to CASSIRQDNQPQHF.

The chain couples TRBV4-1 to TRBJ2-1, with D possibly being TRBD2 (5 bases). The CDR3 loop spans 17 amino acids. V was shortened by 1 base and J by 5 bases, with 18 bases between the two germline ends. Germline V lookup: CDR1 MGHRA, CDR2 YSYEKL. The CDR3: CASSQVMVLDSDNEQFF. CDR3 DNA sequence: TGCGCCAGCAGCCAAGTAATGGTCTTGGACTCAGACAATGAGCAGTTCTTC.

The chain combines TRBV4-1 with TRBJ2-1, with TRBD2 identical over 11 bases. Trimming removed 4 bases from V and 6 bases from J; junction bases left unmatched: 11. The V gene's germline CDR1 is MGHRA and CDR2 YSYEKL. This CDR3 comprises 17 residues. CDR3 in amino acids: CASSPNPLAGGFNEQFF. The CDR3 DNA sequence: TGCGCCAGCAGCCCAAACCCCCTAGCGGGGGGCTTCAATGAGCAGTTCTTC.

This sequence joins TRBV30 and TRBJ1-5; unclear D gene. The V and J ends lost 1 base and 4 bases respectively, with 5 bases between them. The CDR3 totals 12 residues. Looked up from germline, CDR1 is GTSNPN and CDR2 is SVGIG (reference sequence). The CDR3 DNA follows: TGTGCCTGGAGTGGAACTAATCAGCCCCAGCATTTT. The encoded protein is CAWSGTNQPQHF.

The chain has TRBV7-3 and TRBJ2-7; a weak D match, TRBD2 (6 bases). The V end lost 5 bases, the J end lost 2 bases, and 13 bases lay between the germline ends. Germline-derived CDR1 and CDR2 are SGHTA and FQGTGA. The CDR3 is made up of 14 amino acids. The CDR3: CASSAYGGTYEQYF. The CDR3 bases are TGTGCCAGCAGCGCCTACGGGGGAACCTACGAGCAGTACTTC.

For the CDR3, the DNA is TGTGCCAGCAGCTTACCAGGGGGCCATTCACCCCTCCACTTT. It specifies CASSLPGGHSPLHF. The chain employs TRBV11-2 and TRBJ1-6; 8 nucleotides agree with TRBD1. Germline V lookup: CDR1 SGHAT, CDR2 FQNNGV. The CDR3 totals 14 residues. V was pared by 2 bases and J by 8 bases, with 2 bases of the junction left unmatched.

This sequence joins TRBV4-1 and TRBJ2-4, with D maybe TRBD2 (6 bases). Germline V gene lookup returns CDR1 MGHRA and CDR2 YSYEKL. The CDR3 extends over 15 amino acids. The germline V and J ends were trimmed by 1 base and 0 bases, with 7 bases remaining between them. The CDR3 is CASSQVGGAKNIQYF. As DNA, the CDR3 is TGCGCCAGCAGCCAAGTGGGGGGAGCCAAAAACATTCAGTACTTC.

The rearrangement uses TRBV15 and TRBJ2-6; D may be TRBD1 (6 bases). The germline CDR1 and CDR2 sequences are LNHNV and YYDKDF (reference sequence). V lost 0 bases, J lost 0 bases, and 9 bases lay in between. The CDR3 totals 17 residues. The chain's CDR3 is CATSRDNRASGANVLTF. The CDR3 region has the DNA TGTGCCACCAGCAGAGATAACAGGGCCTCTGGGGCCAACGTCCTGACTTTC.

The chain links TRBV27 to TRBJ2-2; D is unclear. CDR3 length equals 13 residues. V gave up 6 bases and J gave up 5 bases, with 10 bases separating them. The germline V gene encodes CDR1 MNHEY and CDR2 SMNVEV (reference sequence). Here the CDR3 DNA reads TGTGCCAGCAGGACTGAGACTACCGGGGAGCTGTTTTTT. Protein product: CASRTETTGELFF.

This clone was picked up one time. The chain is built from TRBV7-8 and TRBJ2-2; weak D call: TRBD1 (6 bases). The CDR3 extends over 13 amino acids. Germline lookup yields CDR1 SGHVS and CDR2 FQNEAQ. V gave up 5 bases and J gave up 7 bases, with 11 bases separating them. The CDR3 region is CASSTRQVGELFF. The CDR3 coding sequence is TGTGCCAGCAGCACGCGACAGGTCGGGGAGCTGTTTTTT. Full variable domain (outside the CDR3, taken from reference TRBV7-8 and TRBJ2-2): GAGVSQSPRYKVAKRGQDVALRCDPISGHVSLFWYQQALGQGPEFLTYFQNEAQLDKSGLPSDRFFAERPEGSVSTLKIQRTQQEDSAVYLCASSTRQVGELFFGEGSRLTVL.

The chain couples TRBV7-9 to TRBJ2-6; D might be TRBD1 (5 bases). With 5 bases removed from V and 0 bases from J, the gap between germline ends came to 11 bases. The CDR3 has 16 residues. Germline V lookup: CDR1 SEHNR, CDR2 FQNEAQ (reference sequence). This chain's CDR3 is CASSPLDSSGANVLTF. The CDR3 nucleotides are TGTGCCAGCAGCCCCCTCGACAGCTCTGGGGCCAACGTCCTGACTTTC.

The chain recombines TRBV28 with TRBJ2-7, with D possibly being TRBD2 (5 bases). There are 14 residues in the CDR3. From germline, CDR1 is MDHEN and CDR2 SYDVKM. V lost 2 bases to trimming and J lost 3 bases, with 11 bases between them. The CDR3 loop reads CASSLRLAVYEQYF. In DNA form, the CDR3 reads TGTGCCAGCAGTTTAAGGCTAGCCGTCTACGAGCAGTACTTC.

This clone has a handful of counts. The V call is TRBV25-1, the J call TRBJ1-1; D uncertain. Germline V gene data show CDR1 as MGHDK and CDR2 as SYGVNS. The CDR3 is 15 residues long. V was cut by 6 bases and J by 4 bases, with 18 bases left in between. The CDR3 DNA sequence: TGTGCCAGCAGGGATCCAGCGCAGCCTGGCACTGAAGCTTTCTTT. Protein: CASRDPAQPGTEAFF.

This chain uses TRBV3-1 (or the pseudogene TRBV3-2) with TRBJ2-2; weak D call: TRBD1 (5 bases). With 4 bases removed from V and 4 bases from J, the gap between germline ends came to 7 bases. CDR3 length equals 13 residues. In germline, CDR1 is LGHDT, CDR2 YNNKEL (reference sequence). The CDR3 spells CASSPQGTGELFF. CDR3 nucleotide sequence: TGTGCCAGCAGCCCCCAGGGCACCGGGGAGCTGTTTTTT.

This chain uses TRBV24-1 with TRBJ2-3, with TRBD1 as a possible D gene (6 bases). Trimming took off 10 bases at V and 0 bases at J, with 19 bases between the two ends. The germline V gene encodes CDR1 KGHDR and CDR2 SFDVKD. The CDR3 is 16 residues long. CDR3: CATGASDSSSTDTQYF. In nucleotides, the CDR3 is TGTGCCACTGGGGCATCGGACAGCTCTAGCACAGATACGCAGTATTTT.

The chain couples TRBV10-1 to TRBJ2-5; D might be TRBD1 (7 bases). Between the trimmed V and J ends, which lost 3 bases and 5 bases, there was a span of 13 bases. There are 14 residues in the CDR3. In germline, CDR1 is WNHNN, CDR2 SYGVQD (reference sequence). The CDR3: CASSDRDSGETQYF. For the CDR3, the DNA is TGCGCCAGCAGTGATAGGGACAGCGGGGAGACCCAGTACTTC.

The chain is built from TRBV6-5 and TRBJ2-1; 8 nucleotides line up with TRBD1. The CDR3 consists of 14 residues. The germline V gene encodes CDR1 MNHEY and CDR2 SVGAGI. J was trimmed by 7 bases and V by 5 bases; bases with no gene match: 7. CDR3 region: CASSSRQGKNEQFF. The CDR3 DNA reads TGTGCCAGCAGTAGCCGACAGGGGAAAAATGAGCAGTTCTTC.

The J gene is TRBJ2-3, the V gene TRBV28, with D possibly TRBD1 on 6 matching bases. Germline V lookup: CDR1 MDHEN, CDR2 SYDVKM. This CDR3 region has 16 residues. V gave up 5 bases and J gave up 4 bases, with 19 bases separating them. The CDR3 spells CASSRGGVSPPDTQYF. CDR3 bases: TGTGCCAGCAGTCGAGGGGGAGTATCCCCGCCAGATACGCAGTATTTT.

The chain is built from TRBV18 and TRBJ1-2; D call uncertain. Trimming left V 3 bases short and J 0 bases short, with 8 bases between. CDR1 is KGHSH, CDR2 LQKENI, per germline. The CDR3 totals 14 residues. The CDR3 nucleotides are TGTGCCAGCTCACCCGATGGAGCTAACTATGGCTACACCTTC. Its translation: CASSPDGANYGYTF.